The next 10 T cell receptor beta chains were all read from a single sample in a study of T-cell reconstitution after alpha-beta-depleted transplantation in children. The library targeted TCRbeta and was prepared with unique molecular identifiers. TCRdb recomputed calls from the PCR reads with MiXCR, one row per CDR3 protein. The data show around 100,000 distinct CDR3 sequences, 7% to 8% seen once. This specimen consisted of PBMCs, obtained before TCRalphabeta/CD19-depleted stem cell transplant. The source is a boy younger than 10 with acute lymphoblastic leukemia, due to receive a stem cell transplant.

There are many counts of this clonotype. The gene calls are TRBV27 and TRBJ2-6; possibly TRBD1 for D (5 bases). The germline V gene has CDR1 MNHEY and CDR2 SMNVEV (reference sequence). Trimming took off 5 bases at V and 0 bases at J, with 17 bases between the two ends. The length of the CDR3 is 18 residues. Written as DNA, the CDR3 is TGTGCCAGCAGTCCCCCACCGACAGTGTCCTCTGGGGCCAACGTCCTGACTTTC. This codes for CASSPPPTVSSGANVLTF.

This clonotype was found a few times. The rearrangement uses TRBV12-3 or TRBV12-4 and TRBJ2-5; 10 positions agree with TRBD1. V gave up 3 bases and J gave up 5 bases; unmatched junction bases: 12. This CDR3 is 17 amino acids long. The CDR3 DNA sequence: TGTGCCAGCAGTTTGAGGTCGGCAGGGACAGGGGCGGAGACCCAGTACTTC. Its translation is CASSLRSAGTGAETQYF.

This rearrangement joins TRBV27 to TRBJ2-5; TRBD1 might be the D (5 bases). CDR1 is MNHEY, CDR2 SMNVEV, per germline (reference sequence). The CDR3 runs to 13 residues. Trimming stripped 4 bases from V and 1 base from J, with 7 bases between. Here the CDR3 reads CASSWGIQETQYF. CDR3 nucleotide sequence: TGTGCCAGCAGTTGGGGCATCCAAGAGACCCAGTACTTC.

In this sample, this clonotype turned up a few times. The rearrangement links TRBV5-6 to TRBJ1-5; D not resolved. V gave up 1 base and J gave up 3 bases, with 8 bases separating them. This CDR3 has 14 residues. The V gene's germline CDR1 is SGHDT and CDR2 YYEEEE. The CDR3 region is CASSLIQSNQPQHF. In DNA, the CDR3 is TGTGCCAGCAGCTTGATACAGTCCAATCAGCCCCAGCATTTT. Combining the CDR3 with reference TRBV5-6 and TRBJ1-5 gives the whole variable domain DAGVTQSPTHLIKTRGQQVTLRCSPKSGHDTVSWYQQALGQGPQFIFQYYEEEERQRGNFPDRFSGHQFPNYSSELNVNALLLGDSALYLCASSLIQSNQPQHFGDGTRLSIL.

The sample holds many counts of this clonotype. V gene TRBV7-9 combines with J gene TRBJ1-1; no clear D gene. The CDR3 runs to 16 residues. V was shortened by 5 bases and J by 2 bases, with 18 bases between the two germline ends. CDR1 is SEHNR, CDR2 FQNEAQ, per germline (reference sequence). The CDR3 loop reads CASSPPAAGFNTEAFF. The DNA for the CDR3 is TGTGCCAGCAGCCCCCCTGCGGCAGGCTTCAACACTGAAGCTTTCTTT.

This chain connects TRBV4-2 to TRBJ1-3, with a possible D match to TRBD1 (5 bases). The germline V gene encodes CDR1 LGHNA and CDR2 YNFKEQ. The CDR3 sequence is 15 residues long. Deletions cut 2 bases from V and 3 bases from J, with 11 bases between. The CDR3 loop is CASSQRQGNGNTIYF. Here the CDR3 DNA reads TGTGCCAGCAGCCAACGCCAGGGAAATGGAAACACCATATATTTT.

The genes are TRBV3-1 and TRBJ1-1, with D unresolved. Per the germline V gene, CDR1 is LGHDT and CDR2 is YNNKEL (reference sequence). V shed 10 bases and J shed 8 bases, with 14 bases lying between them. The CDR3 has 11 residues. The DNA of the CDR3 is TGTGCCACCTCCCAATACGGGGAAGCTTTCTTT. Protein product: CATSQYGEAFF.

The rearrangement joins TRBV6-5 to TRBJ2-7, with TRBD1 identical over 7 bases. Germline CDR1 and CDR2: MNHEY and SVGAGI. The CDR3 totals 16 residues. After removal of 4 bases from V and 2 bases from J, the junction contained 11 bases not matched to a gene. The CDR3: CASSSPMTGWPYEQYF. In DNA form, the CDR3 reads TGTGCCAGCAGTTCTCCGATGACAGGGTGGCCCTACGAGCAGTACTTC.

Here the CDR3 reads CATSRVGVSDEQYF. The CDR3 DNA sequence: TGTGCCACCAGCAGAGTGGGTGTCTCGGACGAGCAGTACTTC. V and J are TRBV15 and TRBJ2-7; D is ambiguous. The CDR3 spans 14 residues. Germline loops: CDR1 LNHNV, CDR2 YYDKDF (reference sequence). Trimming cost V 1 base and J 5 bases, with 12 bases left between them.

This clonotype was counted a few times. The chain recombines TRBV12-3 or TRBV12-4 with TRBJ1-5; D is ambiguous. This CDR3 is built from 15 residues. V gave up 4 bases and J gave up 4 bases, with 14 bases separating them. CDR3 amino acids: CASSSLRTPNQPQHF. As DNA, the CDR3 is TGTGCCAGCAGTTCTTTGCGGACCCCTAATCAGCCCCAGCATTTT.